The entry below describes one T cell receptor (beta chain). Its specificity is unknown. This sample was included in a study of T cells after yellow fever vaccination. Germline V gene data show CDR1 as LNHDA and CDR2 as SQIVND (reference sequence). CDR3 size: 14 residues. V lost 5 bases to trimming and J lost 2 bases, with 13 bases between them. General study findings and limits: Boosting was followed by the reappearance of most primary-vaccination clones (just under 98% CD4, 88% CD8).

The study made its TCR cDNA through 5'RACE template switching. That step introduced a universal primer site along with UMIs. One entry per CDR3 protein results from TCRdb running MiXCR on the 5' RACE reads. The sample shows about 350,000 distinct CDR3 sequences, approximately 8% of them seen only once. The sequencing here drew on PBMCs, taken 45 days after the first yellow fever vaccination. The clonotype originates from a man aged 18 to 29 who received the YFV17D yellow fever vaccine. The chain carries TRBV19 and TRBJ2-7, with TRBD1 as a possible D gene (7 bases). The DNA for the CDR3 is TGTGCCAGTAGTTATGCGGGACAGCCCTACGAGCAGTACTTC. This translates into CASSYAGQPYEQYF.